What follows are 19 T cell receptor beta chains derived from one specimen sequenced in a study of T-cell reconstitution after alpha-beta-depleted transplantation in children. As it was prepared, the TCRbeta library received unique molecular identifiers. Each CDR3 protein is one row after TCRdb ran MiXCR on the PCR reads. The sample shows a few hundred thousand distinct CDR3 sequences, 10% to 15% of them seen only once. The specimen was PBMCs, mostly from graft donor cells, collected 360 days after TCRalphabeta/CD19-depleted stem cell transplant. The receptors shown here come from a male patient aged 10-17 years who had a stem cell transplant for acute myeloid leukemia, so the T cells may come from the graft donor.

V is TRBV28 and J is TRBJ2-7, with 7 bases that match TRBD1. Germline V gene lookup returns CDR1 MDHEN and CDR2 SYDVKM. J gave up 4 bases and V 3 bases, and 12 bases lay outside the gene matches. The CDR3 sequence is 16 residues long. The CDR3 nucleotides read TGTGCCAGCAGTTTGACAGACAGGGAAATCCTGTACGAGCAGTACTTC. It translates to CASSLTDREILYEQYF.

Only a few counts were recorded for this clonotype. The V call is TRBV5-1, the J call TRBJ1-2; no clear D gene. This CDR3 has 17 amino acids. Germline V gives CDR1 SGHRS, CDR2 YFSETQ. V was trimmed by 1 base and J by 2 bases, leaving 18 bases between them. The CDR3 is CASSLQTSGSRNYGYTF. The DNA of the CDR3 is TGCGCCAGCAGCTTGCAGACCTCTGGCTCTCGGAACTATGGCTACACCTTC.

This clonotype was found a few times. J is TRBJ1-5 and V is TRBV12-3 or TRBV12-4; 7 bases match TRBD1. V dropped 5 bases and J dropped 2; count of bases not matched to a gene: 9. This CDR3 spans 16 amino acids. CDR3: CASSPRTGVGNQPQHF. The CDR3, as DNA: TGTGCCAGCAGTCCCCGTACAGGGGTAGGCAATCAGCCCCAGCATTTT.

The rearrangement links TRBV28 to TRBJ2-7; TRBD1 matches 9 bases. Looked up from germline, CDR1 is MDHEN and CDR2 is SYDVKM. The CDR3 contains 14 residues. The V gene end was trimmed by 6 bases and the J gene end by 7 bases; junction bases not matched to a gene: 10. The CDR3 DNA follows: TGTGCCAGCAGGGACGGACAGGGGCCATTTGAGCAGTACTTC. Its translation: CASRDGQGPFEQYF.

The rearrangement uses TRBV15 and TRBJ2-7; D not resolved. The CDR3 sequence is 15 residues long. The germline V gene has CDR1 LNHNV and CDR2 YYDKDF (reference sequence). The V end lost 0 bases, the J end lost 0 bases, and 9 bases lay between the germline ends. As DNA, the CDR3 is TGTGCCACCAGCAGAGAAGGGCAGGCCTCCTACGAGCAGTACTTC. Its protein is CATSREGQASYEQYF. Using reference TRBV15 and TRBJ2-7 for the parts outside the CDR3, the full variable domain is DAMVIQNPRYQVTQFGKPVTLSCSQTLNHNVMYWYQQKSSQAPKLLFHYYDKDFNNEADTPDNFQSRRPNTSFCFLDIRSPGLGDTAMYLCATSREGQASYEQYFGPGTRLTVT.

This clonotype was seen at least ten times. The chain couples TRBV12-3 or TRBV12-4 to TRBJ2-7, with TRBD2 as a possible D gene (5 bases). CDR3 size: 14 residues. The V end was cut by 5 bases, the J end by 2 bases, with 13 bases between. The CDR3 bases are TGTGCCAGCAGTCCTCATCTAGCAGCCTACGAGCAGTACTTC. Translating gives CASSPHLAAYEQYF.

The chain employs TRBV20-1 and TRBJ2-5; tentatively, D is TRBD2 (5 bases). This CDR3 has 12 residues. The germline gives CDR1 DFQATT, CDR2 SNEGSKA (reference sequence). The V gene lost 6 bases and the J gene lost 3 bases, with 11 bases spanning the gap. CDR3 in DNA: TGCAGTGCAGGAGGCAGAAAAGAGACCCAGTACTTC. Translated: CSAGGRKETQYF.

This chain links TRBV29-1 with TRBJ2-7; a possible D gene is TRBD2 (5 bases). Germline CDR1 and CDR2: SQVTM and ANQGSEA. The CDR3 is made up of 14 amino acids. Between the trimmed V and J ends, which lost 3 bases and 1 base, there was a span of 13 bases. The CDR3 bases are TGCAGCGTTGACCCAACGGGGTTATCCTACGAGCAGTACTTC. Amino acid sequence: CSVDPTGLSYEQYF.

The chain has TRBV21-1 and TRBJ2-5. TRBV21-1 is a pseudogene. This CDR3 region has 15 residues. The DNA of the CDR3 is TGTGCCAGCAGCAAAGCCCTCCGGGACAAAGAGACCCAGTACTTC. Protein: CASSKALRDKETQYF.

At least ten counts were recorded for this clonotype. The chain employs TRBV20-1 and TRBJ2-2, with 7 positions matching TRBD1. The junction had 6 bases not matched to a gene; V was cut back by 2 bases and J by 3 bases. CDR1 DFQATT and CDR2 SNEGSKA come from the germline V gene (reference sequence). This CDR3 is 15 amino acids long. The DNA of the CDR3 is TGCAGTGCTAGAAATCCCAGGGGGTACACCGGGGAGCTGTTTTTT. It codes for CSARNPRGYTGELFF.

The chain employs TRBV5-1 and TRBJ2-7; the match to TRBD1 covers 9 bases. The V segment lost 3 bases and the J segment 2 bases; nucleotides outside the gene matches: 6. The germline CDR1 and CDR2 sequences are SGHRS and YFSETQ. The CDR3 sequence is 15 residues long. CDR3 amino acids: CASSYTGTGTYEQYF. CDR3 sequence (DNA): TGCGCCAGCAGCTATACCGGGACAGGGACCTACGAGCAGTACTTC. The whole variable domain, filled in from reference TRBV5-1 and TRBJ2-7, reads KAGVTQTPRYLIKTRGQQVTLSCSPISGHRSVSWYQQTPGQGLQFLFEYFSETQRNKGNFPGRFSGRQFSNSRSEMNVSTLELGDSALYLCASSYTGTGTYEQYFGPGTRLTVT.

This clonotype showed up many times. The chain couples TRBV5-1 to TRBJ1-1; D ambiguous. Germline V gives CDR1 SGHRS, CDR2 YFSETQ. The germline V and J ends were trimmed by 1 base and 4 bases, with 8 bases remaining between them. This CDR3 region has 13 residues. CDR3 sequence reads: CASSLPTVTEAFF. The CDR3 DNA reads TGCGCCAGCAGCTTGCCGACCGTCACTGAAGCTTTCTTT.

This clonotype was counted only a few times. This chain links TRBV27 with TRBJ2-1, with a tentative D call TRBD2 (6 bases). V lost 5 bases and J lost 0, with 17 bases in between. Germline values: CDR1 MNHEY, CDR2 SMNVEV (reference sequence). The CDR3 runs 17 residues. This CDR3 is CASSNGVAASSYNEQFF. The CDR3, as DNA: TGTGCCAGCAGTAATGGGGTAGCGGCAAGCTCCTACAATGAGCAGTTCTTC.

The chain is built from TRBV4-2 and TRBJ2-1, with 10 bases fitting TRBD2. The CDR3 length is 15 residues. Germline-derived CDR1 and CDR2 are LGHNA and YNFKEQ. Trimming took 6 bases from V and 2 from J; bases not matched to a gene: 4. CDR3 nucleotide sequence: TGTGCCAGCAGGAAAGCGGGGGGGGCCTACAATGAGCAGTTCTTC. Translation: CASRKAGGAYNEQFF.

This clonotype was counted between two and nine times. This rearrangement joins TRBV3-1 to TRBJ2-1; tentatively, D is TRBD1 (6 bases). The CDR3 is 17 amino acids. Germline V lookup: CDR1 LGHDT, CDR2 YNNKEL (reference sequence). Trimming removed 1 base at V and 2 bases at J, with 15 bases between. Here the CDR3 DNA reads TGTGCCAGCAGCCAAGTCCCCACAGGGACCCCCTACAATGAGCAGTTCTTC. The encoded protein is CASSQVPTGTPYNEQFF.

This clonotype showed up just a few times. The V call is TRBV6-2 or TRBV6-3, the J call TRBJ1-2; possibly TRBD1 for D (5 bases). Germline CDR1 and CDR2: MNHEY and SVGEGT. The CDR3 runs to 16 residues. Trimming stripped 4 bases from V and 2 bases from J, with 17 bases between. The CDR3 DNA reads as TGTGCCAGCAGTTCTCCAACGAGGGGATTCAACTATGGCTACACCTTC. It translates to CASSSPTRGFNYGYTF.

This clonotype was seen a few times. CDR3 nucleotide sequence: TGCAGCGTTGATCTAGCGGGAGGGCCAGAGACCCAGTACTTC. It encodes CSVDLAGGPETQYF. The chain carries TRBV29-1 and TRBJ2-5, with TRBD2 matching over 12 bases. In germline, CDR1 is SQVTM, CDR2 ANQGSEA. J was trimmed by 4 bases and V by 3 bases; bases with no gene match: 3. This CDR3 has 14 residues.

This clonotype was recorded many times. V gene TRBV24-1 combines with J gene TRBJ2-5; no definite D call. CDR3 length equals 12 residues. Trimming cost V 1 base and J 1 base, with 0 bases left between them. Germline values: CDR1 KGHDR, CDR2 SFDVKD. CDR3 region: CATSDFQETQYF. The CDR3 DNA reads as TGTGCCACCAGTGATTTCCAAGAGACCCAGTACTTC.

The rearrangement uses TRBV12-3 or TRBV12-4 and TRBJ1-3, with TRBD1 matching 8 bases. This CDR3 spans 13 amino acids. V gave up 6 bases and J gave up 9 bases; unmatched junction bases: 7. CDR3 coding DNA: TGTGCCAGCAGACCGACAGGGGTGGGCACCATATATTTT. Translated, it gives CASRPTGVGTIYF.